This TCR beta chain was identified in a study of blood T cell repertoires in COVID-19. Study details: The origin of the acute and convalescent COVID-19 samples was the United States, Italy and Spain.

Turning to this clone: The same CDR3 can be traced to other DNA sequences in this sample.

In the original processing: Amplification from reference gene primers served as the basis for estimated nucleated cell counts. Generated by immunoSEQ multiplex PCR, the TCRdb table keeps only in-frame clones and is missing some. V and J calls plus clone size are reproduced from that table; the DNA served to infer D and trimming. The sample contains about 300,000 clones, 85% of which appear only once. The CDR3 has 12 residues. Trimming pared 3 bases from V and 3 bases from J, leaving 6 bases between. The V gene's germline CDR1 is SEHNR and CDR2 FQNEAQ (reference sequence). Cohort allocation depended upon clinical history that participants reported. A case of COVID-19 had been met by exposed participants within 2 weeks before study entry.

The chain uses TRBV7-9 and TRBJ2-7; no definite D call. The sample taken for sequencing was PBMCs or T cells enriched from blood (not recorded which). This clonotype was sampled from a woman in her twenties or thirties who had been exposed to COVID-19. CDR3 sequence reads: CASSLTGYEQYF. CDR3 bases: TGTGCCAGCAGCTTGACGGGCTACGAGCAGTACTTC. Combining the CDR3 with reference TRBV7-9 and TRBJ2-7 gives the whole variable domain DTGVSQNPRHKITKRGQNVTFRCDPISEHNRLYWYRQTLGQGPEFLTYFQNEAQLEKSRLLSDRFSAERPKGSFSTLEIQRTEQGDSAMYLCASSLTGYEQYFGPGTRLTVT.